These 13 T cell receptor beta chains share one sample of origin, sequenced in a study of blood T cell repertoires in COVID-19. The data were produced by immunoSEQ multiplex PCR, yet TCRdb's version contains in-frame clones alone and is incomplete. The sample contains about 33,000 clones, around 88% of which appear only once. Sequencing was carried out using peripheral blood. These receptors originate from a human donor in a cohort sampled during active COVID-19.

This clone was recorded a few times. The chain employs TRBV7-2 and TRBJ2-3; 13 positions match TRBD2. Per germline, CDR1 SGHTA and CDR2 FQGNSA. CDR3 length: 16 residues. With 5 bases clipped from V and 6 bases from J, the junction kept 8 bases outside the gene matches. CDR3 DNA: TGTGCCAGCAGCCTTACTAGCGGGAGGGCCGCGGATACGCAGTATTTT. Translating it yields CASSLTSGRAADTQYF.

The J gene is TRBJ1-2, the V gene TRBV11-2; TRBD1 is a possible D gene (5 bases). The CDR3 length is 15 residues. Deletions cut 0 bases from V and 2 bases from J, with 10 bases between. The germline V gene encodes CDR1 SGHAT and CDR2 FQNNGV. CDR3 region: CASSLELGQNYGYTF. The DNA of the CDR3 is TGTGCCAGCAGCTTAGAACTGGGGCAAAACTATGGCTACACCTTC.

This sequence joins TRBV6-1 and TRBJ1-2; 8 bases match TRBD1. The V and J ends lost 1 base and 7 bases, in that order; junction bases with no gene match: 8. Germline CDR1 reads MNHNS; CDR2 reads SASEGT. This CDR3 has 15 residues. The CDR3 DNA sequence: TGTGCCAGCAGTGAAGATGGGACAGGAGGTTCTGGCTACACCTTC. It is translated as CASSEDGTGGSGYTF.

Remarks on this clone: The same CDR3 arises from other DNA sequences in this sample as well. The chain recombines TRBV28 with TRBJ2-2; 7 positions agree with TRBD1. The CDR3 is made up of 15 amino acids. Looked up from germline, CDR1 is MDHEN and CDR2 is SYDVKM. Unmatched junction bases numbered 7, after V lost 2 bases and J lost 7 bases. CDR3 amino acids: CASSLNRGRSGELFF. CDR3 coding DNA: TGTGCCAGCAGTTTAAACAGGGGCCGGAGCGGGGAGCTGTTTTTT.

This chain uses TRBV5-1 with TRBJ2-6; no clear D. Looked up from germline, CDR1 is SGHRS and CDR2 is YFSETQ. The CDR3 is 15 amino acids. Deletions cut 0 bases from V and 0 bases from J, with 4 bases between. CDR3 DNA: TGCGCCAGCAGCTTGGAGAGCTCTGGGGCCAACGTCCTGACTTTC. Translating it yields CASSLESSGANVLTF.

This chain links TRBV4-2 with TRBJ2-6; D might be TRBD2 (6 bases). The CDR3 is made up of 19 amino acids. V lost 0 bases to trimming and J lost 1 base, with 16 bases between them. Germline V gives CDR1 LGHNA, CDR2 YNFKEQ. The CDR3 region is CASSQESRGGTSGANVLTF. The CDR3 nucleotides are TGTGCCAGCAGCCAAGAGAGTCGCGGCGGGACTTCTGGGGCCAACGTCCTGACTTTC.

The chain carries TRBV7-2 and TRBJ2-5, with D maybe TRBD1 (6 bases). The CDR3 is 14 residues long. Trimming left V 1 base short and J 7 bases short, with 13 bases between. Germline CDR1 reads SGHTA; CDR2 reads FQGNSA. CDR3 sequence (DNA): TGTGCCAGCAGCTTAGTAGAGGGGGTCTGGACCCAGTACTTC. Protein sequence: CASSLVEGVWTQYF.

The rearrangement links TRBV19 to TRBJ1-1; D uncertain. Germline CDR1 reads LNHDA; CDR2 reads SQIVND (reference sequence). Trimming stripped 4 bases from V and 4 bases from J, with 7 bases between. There are 12 residues in the CDR3. The CDR3: CASSNSGTEAFF. In DNA, the CDR3 is TGTGCCAGTAGTAATAGTGGCACTGAAGCTTTCTTT.

This clone has a single count. The rearrangement uses TRBV7-2 and TRBJ2-1, with 9 bases aligning to TRBD2. The CDR3 totals 17 residues. The trim removed 2 bases at V and 2 bases at J, leaving 7 bases unmatched. Germline assignment: CDR1 SGHTA and CDR2 FQGNSA. DNA of the CDR3: TGTGCCAGCAGCTTAAAGGCGGGGGGGAGCCCCTACAATGAGCAGTTCTTC. This encodes CASSLKAGGSPYNEQFF.

The chain employs TRBV6-5 and TRBJ1-6; TRBD1 aligns across 9 bases. CDR1 MNHEY and CDR2 SVGAGI come from the germline V gene. The CDR3 covers 14 residues. The trim removed 8 bases at V and 4 bases at J, leaving 3 bases unmatched. Written as DNA, the CDR3 is TGTGCCAGCGGGACAGGGAGTTATAATTCACCCCTCCACTTT. Translation: CASGTGSYNSPLHF.

The rearrangement joins TRBV5-1 to TRBJ2-7; 7 positions agree with TRBD1. The length of the CDR3 is 13 residues. Germline V gives CDR1 SGHRS, CDR2 YFSETQ. Losses at the gene ends were 3 bases for V and 3 bases for J; bases not matched to a gene: 3. CDR3 nucleotide sequence: TGCGCCAGCAGCTCCGGACAGGTCTACGAGCAGTACTTC. Protein product: CASSSGQVYEQYF.

The chain uses TRBV27 and TRBJ1-3, with TRBD1 matching 7 bases. Losses at the gene ends were 6 bases for V and 2 bases for J; bases not matched to a gene: 4. Per the germline V gene, CDR1 is MNHEY and CDR2 is SMNVEV (reference sequence). The CDR3 loop spans 14 amino acids. The CDR3 region has the DNA TGTGCCAGCAGCCGGACAGGAACTGGAAACACCATATATTTT. This codes for CASSRTGTGNTIYF.

In DNA, the CDR3 is TGTGCCAGCAGTGGGTATAACAGAGACTACGAGCAGTACTTC. This translates into CASSGYNRDYEQYF. The chain links TRBV2 to TRBJ2-7, with no clear D. Trimming took 4 bases from V and 3 from J, leaving 13 bases between them. This CDR3 spans 14 amino acids. Looked up from germline, CDR1 is SNHLY and CDR2 is FYNNEI.